The sample holds one count of the clone carrying this T cell receptor (beta chain). Documented time point: baseline, week 1 (first vaccination visit). Regarding treatment: pre-vaccination baseline after standard-of-care therapy. New WHO grade 3 or 4 IDH1-mutant, ATRX-lost astrocytomas were present in all donors. These data belong to a study of a mutant IDH1 vaccine in newly diagnosed glioma. As for the study in general: Those enrolled had earlier been treated with radiotherapy, temozolomide, or both, mostly both.

Trimming pared 2 bases from V and 4 bases from J, leaving 15 bases between. Germline V lookup: CDR1 SGHRS, CDR2 YFSETQ. CDR3 size: 15 residues. Assay: immunoSEQ multiplex PCR; the TCRdb copy retains only in-frame clones and omits some. The table lists tens of thousands of clones, roughly 80% of them singletons, with approximately 19% in the top ten. The sequence was collected from a man aged 25-45 years with glioma. Sequencing used PBMCs, obtained from a glioma patient treated with radiotherapy, temozolomide or both. The chain recombines TRBV5-1 with TRBJ2-5; maybe TRBD1 (6 bases). The chain's CDR3 is CASSFTAGDRETQYF. DNA for the CDR3: TGCGCCAGCAGCTTTACCGCAGGGGATAGAGAGACCCAGTACTTC.